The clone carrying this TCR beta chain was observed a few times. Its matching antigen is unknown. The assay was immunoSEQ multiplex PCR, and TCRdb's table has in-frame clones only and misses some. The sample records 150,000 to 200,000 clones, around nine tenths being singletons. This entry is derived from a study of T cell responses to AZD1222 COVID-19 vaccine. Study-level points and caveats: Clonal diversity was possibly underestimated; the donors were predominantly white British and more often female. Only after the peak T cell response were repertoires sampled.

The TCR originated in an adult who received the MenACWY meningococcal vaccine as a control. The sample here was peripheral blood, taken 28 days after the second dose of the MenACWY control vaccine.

DNA for the CDR3: TGTGCCAGCAGTAGTACAGCGAACACTGAAGCTTTCTTT. This codes for CASSSTANTEAFF. The chain couples TRBV6-2 or TRBV6-3 to TRBJ1-1; D gene ambiguous. V shed 5 bases and J shed 1 base, with 8 bases lying between them. This CDR3 region has 13 residues. Germline CDR1 MNHEY, CDR2 SVGEGT.